This TCR beta chain comes out of a study of blood T cell repertoires in COVID-19. Across the study: Spain, Italy and the United States supplied samples that represented acute and convalescent COVID-19. From T cells, B-cell-depleted T cells, or PBMCs came the material, which was cDNA or gDNA.

Authors' processing steps: The authors estimated nucleated cell counts from reference gene primer amplification. The assay was immunoSEQ multiplex PCR, and TCRdb's table has in-frame clones only and misses some. V, J and clone size are taken as reported in that table, and D and trimming were inferred from the DNA itself. The top ten hold under 8.5% of the sample, which has about 360,000 clones, 70% to 90% seen once. Concerning this clone itself: This same CDR3 is encoded by further DNA sequences in the sample.

Trimming pared 0 bases from V and 3 bases from J, leaving 6 bases between. Germline-derived CDR1 and CDR2 are SGHRS and YFSETQ. CDR3 length: 14 amino acids. This clonotype was sampled from a woman aged 55-69 years with COVID-19, enrolled during active disease. Sequences were obtained from peripheral blood. The chain employs TRBV5-1 and TRBJ1-4; D is ambiguous. The CDR3 loop reads CASSLEGANEKLFF. CDR3 DNA: TGCGCCAGCAGCTTGGAGGGAGCTAATGAAAAACTGTTTTTT.